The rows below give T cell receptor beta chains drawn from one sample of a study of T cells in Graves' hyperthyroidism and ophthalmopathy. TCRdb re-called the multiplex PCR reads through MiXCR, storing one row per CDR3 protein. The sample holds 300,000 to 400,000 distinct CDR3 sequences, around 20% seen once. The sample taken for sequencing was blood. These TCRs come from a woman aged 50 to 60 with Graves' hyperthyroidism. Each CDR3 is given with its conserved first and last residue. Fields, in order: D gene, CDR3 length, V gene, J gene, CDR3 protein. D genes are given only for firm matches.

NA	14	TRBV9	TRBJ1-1	CASSVQGVNTEAFF
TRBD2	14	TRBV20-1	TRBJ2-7	CSERGLAGAYEQYF
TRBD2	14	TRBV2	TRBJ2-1	CASMTSFSYNEQFF
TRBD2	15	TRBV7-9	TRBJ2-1	CASSLEGGLAGGTFF
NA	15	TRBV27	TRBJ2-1	CASSLPPDGYNEQFF
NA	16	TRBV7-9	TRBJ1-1	CASSLYSGTYRTEAFF
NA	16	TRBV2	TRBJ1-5	CASSPTRQVSNQPQHF
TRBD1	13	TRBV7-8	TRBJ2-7	CASSLDDRGEQYF
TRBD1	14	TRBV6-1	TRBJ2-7	CASSVRDSRDEQYF
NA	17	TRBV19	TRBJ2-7	CASSNTPGLGYGYEQYF
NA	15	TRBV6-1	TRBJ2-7	CASSNYRKGSYEQYF
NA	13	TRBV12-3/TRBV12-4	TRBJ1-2	CASSSDGAYGYTF
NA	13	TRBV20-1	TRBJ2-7	CSAVLTSSYEQYF
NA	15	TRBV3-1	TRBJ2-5	CASSSLASGQETQYF
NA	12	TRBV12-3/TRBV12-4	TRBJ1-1	CASSRLSTEAFF
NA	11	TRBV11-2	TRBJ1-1	CASSFSGGAFF
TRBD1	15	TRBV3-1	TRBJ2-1	CASKPGTGGYNEQFF
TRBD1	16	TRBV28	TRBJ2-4	CASSFHRGLGKNIQYF
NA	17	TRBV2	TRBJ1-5	CASSEALFPGGRQPQHF
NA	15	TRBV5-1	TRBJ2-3	CASSSTPDSPDTQYF
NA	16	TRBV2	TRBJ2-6	CASSDGPHSGANVLTF
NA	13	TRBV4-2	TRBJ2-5	CASSQDGQETQYF
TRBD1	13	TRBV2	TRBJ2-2	CASSRTGFRELFF
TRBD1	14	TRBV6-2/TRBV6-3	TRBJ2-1	CASSPTRGYDEQFF
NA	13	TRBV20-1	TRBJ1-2	CSGGTPAAVGYTF
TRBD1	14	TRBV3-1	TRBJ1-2	CASMNRGRPYGYTF
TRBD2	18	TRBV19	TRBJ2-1	CASSIDGLSGGPYNEQFF
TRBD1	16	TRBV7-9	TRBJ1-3	CASILGGGLSGNTIYF
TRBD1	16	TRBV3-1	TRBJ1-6	CASSRSGTGNNSPLHF
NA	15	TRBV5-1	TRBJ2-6	CASSLLTSGANVLTF
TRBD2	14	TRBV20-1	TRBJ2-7	CSATPGLAGWEQYF
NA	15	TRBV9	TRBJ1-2	CASSVLDRASYGYTF
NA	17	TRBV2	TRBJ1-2	CASSPGEFGAKLWNYTF
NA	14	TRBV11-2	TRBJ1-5	CASSPSGVGQPQHF
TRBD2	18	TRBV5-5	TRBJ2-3	CASSLLASGGASTDTQYF
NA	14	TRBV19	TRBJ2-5	CASSIGQSQETQYF
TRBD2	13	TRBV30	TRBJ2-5	CACFPSGGETQYF
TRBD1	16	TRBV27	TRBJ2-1	CASSFRDRGRINEQFF
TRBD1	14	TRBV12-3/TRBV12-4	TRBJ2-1	CASREVQGASEQFF
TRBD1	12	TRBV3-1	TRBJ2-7	CASRGQGAEQYF
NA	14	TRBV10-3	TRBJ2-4	CAPFGALAKNIQYF
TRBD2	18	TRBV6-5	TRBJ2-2	CASSYGTSGGLNTGELFF
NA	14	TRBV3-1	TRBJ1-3	CASSQVGSGNTIYF
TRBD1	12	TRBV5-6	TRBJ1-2	CASRWGTGGYTF
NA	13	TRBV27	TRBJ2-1	CASSLPRDNEQFF
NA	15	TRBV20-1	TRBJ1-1	CSASGRDKKNTEAFF
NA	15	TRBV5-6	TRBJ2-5	CASSLGGGIQETQYF
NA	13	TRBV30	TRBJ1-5	CAWSGGDNQPQHF
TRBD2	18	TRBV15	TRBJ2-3	CATSRDTLAGGPTDTQYF
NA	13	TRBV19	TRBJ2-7	CASSLRRAGEQYF
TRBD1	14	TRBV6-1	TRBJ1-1	CASSPHRGNTEAFF
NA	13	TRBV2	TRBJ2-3	CASTFTGTDTQYF
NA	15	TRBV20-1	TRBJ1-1	CSAGDSHHMNTEAFF
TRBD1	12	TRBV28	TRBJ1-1	CASGTGVTEAFF